The present T cell receptor (beta chain) was sequenced within a study of cytomegalovirus exposure and HLA in healthy donors. Germline values: CDR1 SGHKS, CDR2 YYEKEE (reference sequence). CDR3 length: 12 amino acids. V lost 2 bases and J lost 3, with 3 bases in between. Repertoires were generated with immunoSEQ multiplex PCR, while TCRdb's copy carries only in-frame clones and drops some. The sample carries 110,000 to 150,000 clones, approximately 94% recorded once. Study-wide findings and caveats: Usually a TCR sequence was rare, but some public TCRs were found in many donors. The study listed under 200 cytomegalovirus-associated TCR beta chains. That first-cohort TCR clusters tended to co-occur in the 120 or so validation repertoires was found in a later analysis.

Remarks on this clone: The antigen remains unidentified.

V gene TRBV5-5 combines with J gene TRBJ1-3; D gene uncertain. The origin of this receptor is a man aged 18 to 29 in good health and CMV-seropositive. Specimen: PBMCs. The CDR3 DNA reads as TGTGCCAGCAGCTTCTTTGGAAACACCATATATTTT. Translation gives CASSFFGNTIYF.